The 9 T cell receptor beta chains below all came from one sample that was sequenced in a study of T cells in Graves' hyperthyroidism and ophthalmopathy. RNA transcripts served as the template for amplifying TCR beta CDR3 regions. HTBI primers were used for first-round RT-PCR of the TCR CDR3. TCRdb reanalysed the multiplex PCR reads using MiXCR and keeps one entry per CDR3 protein. The sample contains 650,000 to 750,000 distinct CDR3 sequences, roughly 15% of which appear only once. What was sequenced was blood. Receptors originate from a woman aged 18-30 years with Graves' hyperthyroidism.

The chain has TRBV19 and TRBJ1-5; 7 nucleotides align to TRBD1. This CDR3 has 15 residues. V was pared by 8 bases and J by 2 bases, with 9 bases of the junction left unmatched. Looked up from germline, CDR1 is LNHDA and CDR2 is SQIVND (reference sequence). CDR3 protein: CASAGTEKGNQPQHF. Written as DNA, the CDR3 is TGTGCCAGTGCAGGGACAGAGAAAGGCAATCAGCCCCAGCATTTT.

This clonotype was seen repeatedly, ten times or more. V usage is TRBV6-1 and J usage is TRBJ2-7; unclear D gene. V lost 1 base and J 3 bases, leaving 4 bases between the germline ends. Germline loops: CDR1 MNHNS, CDR2 SASEGT. CDR3 size: 12 residues. CDR3 DNA: TGTGCCAGCAGTGAAGTGGGCTACGAGCAGTACTTC. It specifies CASSEVGYEQYF.

This clonotype has ten or more counts. The chain is built from TRBV20-1 and TRBJ2-3, with D perhaps TRBD1 (5 bases). The CDR3 sequence is 13 residues long. The germline CDR1 and CDR2 sequences are DFQATT and SNEGSKA (reference sequence). Trimming cost V 3 bases and J 5 bases, with 12 bases left between them. The CDR3 loop is CSASGSQGDTQYF. Here the CDR3 DNA reads TGCAGTGCTAGTGGTAGCCAGGGAGATACGCAGTATTTT.

This clonotype was detected many times. The chain carries TRBV30 and TRBJ1-4, with TRBD1 as a possible D gene (5 bases). The CDR3 length is 16 residues. The V end lost 2 bases, the J end lost 5 bases, and 18 bases lay between the germline ends. Germline V gives CDR1 GTSNPN, CDR2 SVGIG (reference sequence). CDR3 residues: CAWSLFPGPPNEKLFF. The CDR3 DNA reads TGTGCCTGGAGTCTCTTCCCGGGACCCCCCAATGAAAAACTGTTTTTT. Full variable domain (outside the CDR3, taken from reference TRBV30 and TRBJ1-4): SQTIHQWPATLVQPVGSPLSLECTVEGTSNPNLYWYRQAAGRGLQLLFYSVGIGQISSEVPQNLSASRPQDRQFILSSKKLLLSDSGFYLCAWSLFPGPPNEKLFFGSGTQLSVL.

This clonotype was detected ten times or more. V and J are TRBV6-1 and TRBJ2-7; 10 nucleotides align to TRBD1. Germline V lookup: CDR1 MNHNS, CDR2 SASEGT. V lost 5 bases, J lost 2 bases, and 6 bases stayed unmatched. The CDR3 loop spans 15 amino acids. In DNA form, the CDR3 reads TGTGCCAGCAGTTTGGGACAGGGGTTACCCTACGAGCAGTACTTC. Protein: CASSLGQGLPYEQYF.

There are many counts of this clonotype. The chain employs TRBV10-3 and TRBJ2-7; D remains unclear. The CDR3 spans 13 residues. Between the trimmed V and J ends, which lost 7 bases and 4 bases, there was a span of 14 bases. The germline CDR1 and CDR2 sequences are ENHRY and SYGVKD. DNA of the CDR3: TGTGCCATCACCGCTGACACCACTTACGAGCAGTACTTC. Translating gives CAITADTTYEQYF.

This clonotype was picked up many times. This chain links TRBV18 with TRBJ1-5; no clear D gene. Trimming took 2 bases from V and 7 from J, leaving 15 bases between them. The CDR3 runs 15 residues. The V gene's germline CDR1 is KGHSH and CDR2 LQKENI. This chain's CDR3 is CASSPSSRGVQPQHF. CDR3 coding DNA: TGTGCCAGCTCACCATCTAGCCGCGGGGTCCAGCCCCAGCATTTT.

This clonotype was seen many times. V usage is TRBV28 and J usage is TRBJ2-5; D is possibly TRBD1 (6 bases). From germline, CDR1 is MDHEN and CDR2 SYDVKM. Trimming removed 4 bases at V and 5 bases at J, with 14 bases between. The CDR3 contains 14 residues. The CDR3 bases are TGTGCCAGCAGTTACTACAGGGTCGAGGAGACCCAGTACTTC. It is translated as CASSYYRVEETQYF. Using reference TRBV28 and TRBJ2-5 for the parts outside the CDR3, the full variable domain is DVKVTQSSRYLVKRTGEKVFLECVQDMDHENMFWYRQDPGLGLRLIYFSYDVKMKEKGDIPEGYSVSREKKERFSLILESASTNQTSMYLCASSYYRVEETQYFGPGTRLLVL.

The genes are TRBV29-1 and TRBJ2-4, with 9 bases fitting TRBD1. From germline, CDR1 is SQVTM and CDR2 ANQGSEA. V was clipped by 3 bases and J by 7 bases; unmatched bases: 4. This CDR3 is 13 amino acids long. CDR3 nucleotide sequence: TGCAGCGTTGAGGGGGGACAGGGCAACATTCAGTACTTC. Protein: CSVEGGQGNIQYF.